This paragraph reports one TCR beta chain. A few counts support this clonotype. The antigen this receptor binds is unknown. No much larger clonotype is one base removed from it; base qualities were not supplied. Instrument on record: Illumina Genome Analyzer II. After two rounds of nested PCR using TRBC1/TRBC2-specific primers, a RACE product of roughly 520 bp was obtained and then gel-purified. First-strand cDNA was made with a TRBC-specific primer plus a template-switching oligonucleotide, which provided a 5' anchor for RACE. The RACE amplicon was too long for direct short-read sequencing, so it was concatemerized by ligation and sheared by sonication. PAGE was used to isolate a size fraction of 100 to 300 bp, and that fraction then underwent shotgun sequencing on the Illumina platform. In separate runs on an Illumina GAII, sequencing yielded 18.8 million 36-nt reads and 21.7 million 50-nt single-end reads. Per the original workflow: Assembly of the pooled about 40 million reads was performed with iSSAKE using parameters -m 15, -o 2 and -r 0.7. Reads aligning to the ends of Ensembl TRBV gene predictions that carried unmatched junctional bases were used to seed de novo CDR3 beta assemblies. Clonotype abundance was estimated from the count of matching assembled contigs rather than from raw read depth. Of the assembled clonotypes, roughly 2,100 (5.9%) were found to have in-frame stop codons and were removed, so that approximately 35,000 productive clonotypes were retained. Sanger sequencing of cloned RACE products gave hundreds of unique TCR sequences, and 69% of them were also found in the Illumina assembly. TCRdb reprocessed the public reads (quality trimming at Q25 with fastp, clone calling with MiXCR) and kept in-frame beta chains. For every CDR3 protein sequence, its rows merge into one entry that carries the most common genes and DNA. TCRdb's processing, not the authors', yielded these V and J calls. Across this sample there are 3,500 to 5,000 distinct CDR3 sequences, with about two fifths seen only once. The ten largest clonotypes hold nearly 3% of the sample.

V was cut back by 1 base and J by 3 bases, leaving a gap of 6 bases between them. The germline V gene (reference sequence) gives CDR1 as DFQATT and CDR2 as SNEGSKA. Its CDR3 holds 12 amino acids, cysteine through phenylalanine. This entry keeps only the CDR3 DNA: 36 bases, framed from base 1. The source of the sample is a study of massively parallel sequencing of T cell beta chains (dated by TCRdb to the late 2000s). Describing the broader study: The study profiled human TCR beta CDR3 diversity in peripheral blood using 5'-RACE, Illumina short-read sequencing and a dedicated short-read assembly strategy.

Study-wide conclusions, independent of this receptor: Usage of TRBV genes spanned from 0.0095% to 0.01% for TRBV17 up to 24.6% for TRBV20-1, while TRBJ usage spanned from about 1.5% for TRBJ2-6 up to roughly 17% for TRBJ2-1. Since the RNA was pooled from many donors, the results capture clonotype abundance averaged across the population rather than the repertoire of any individual. A unique TRBV gene could be assigned to only roughly 23,000 (around 70%) of the clonotypes. Across the 33,664 distinct clonotypes, single-copy clonotypes accounted for roughly 70% of clonotypes yet represented only around 18% of assemblies. Preferential PCR amplification of some TRBV and TRBJ sequences may have skewed the reported gene usage frequencies. CDR3 beta length spanned 21 to 81 nucleotides, with a peak at 45 nucleotides. In subsampling, clonotype counts increased linearly with read number, which indicated that sequencing depth was far from saturation. Most clonotypes (about 65% of the roughly 35,000) were supported by a single sequence read, which could in principle inflate apparent diversity.

All donors in the pool were aged roughly 18 to 40 years, and the pool included approximately 360 males and roughly 170 females. From approximately 170 liters of pooled peripheral blood, peripheral leukocyte polyA+ RNA was isolated. A commercial mRNA preparation from normal human peripheral blood leukocytes, pooled from a few hundred individuals, served as the starting material. The rearrangement joined TRBV20-1 to TRBJ2-5; the D gene cannot be named for sure. Sequencing was performed on commercial RNA from peripheral blood pooled from many donors. The sequence derives from a pool of human donors in good health; the sample was commercial RNA pooled from many donors. CDR3 sequence: CSARVYKETQYF. The sequenced DNA is TGCAGTGCTAGAGTATACAAAGAGACCCAGTACTTC.